The rows below give T cell receptor beta chains drawn from one sample of a study of blood T cell repertoires in COVID-19. Only in-frame clones appear in the TCRdb table, and some are missing; sequencing was by immunoSEQ multiplex PCR. The repertoire holds hundreds of thousands of clones, with around nine tenths as singletons. Source material: peripheral blood. The receptors originated from a man aged 60-69 years with acute or convalescent COVID-19. Each CDR3 is given with its conserved first and last residue. D genes are given only for firm matches. Rows may omit the clone size; those that give it use once, few, many or a size class.

d_call	j_call	v_call	clone_size	cdr3_nt	cdr3_aa
-	TRBJ1-2	TRBV7-2	-	TGTGCCAGCAGCCCGCGACTTGGGTCCTATAACTATGGCTACACCTTC	CASSPRLGSYNYGYTF
-	TRBJ1-6	TRBV7-2	-	TGTGCCAGCAGCTTAGGGGACTCGGAATGGGATTCACCCCTCCACTTT	CASSLGDSEWDSPLHF
-	TRBJ2-3	TRBV3-1/TRBV3-2	-	TGTGCCAGCAGCCAAGGGCCGGGGGCAGATACGCAGTATTTT	CASSQGPGADTQYF
TRBD1	TRBJ1-1	TRBV18	-	TGTGCCAGCTCAAATTCTCAGGGGGCCCTTAGCACTGAAGCTTTCTTT	CASSNSQGALSTEAFF
-	TRBJ2-2	TRBV27	-	TGTGCCAGCAGTTTAAACTCAGGGCGCACCGGGGAGCTGTTTTTT	CASSLNSGRTGELFF
-	TRBJ1-1	TRBV11-2	-	TGTGCCAGCAGCTTAGGAGGCCAGGGGGCTTTCTTT	CASSLGGQGAFF
TRBD1	TRBJ1-2	TRBV6-6	few	TGTGCCAGCAGACAGACAGGGCCCCCCGGCTACACCTTC	CASRQTGPPGYTF
-	TRBJ1-1	TRBV7-2	few	TGTGCCAGCAGCCAGGCCAGGGGTCGAGAAGCTTTCTTT	CASSQARGREAFF
-	TRBJ2-1	TRBV7-3	-	TGTGCCAGCAGCTTAACGGCACGAGGTTCCTACAATGAGCAGTTCTTC	CASSLTARGSYNEQFF
-	TRBJ1-1	TRBV19	-	TGTGCCAGTAGTCTCAGGGTGGGCACTGAAGCTTTCTTT	CASSLRVGTEAFF
-	TRBJ1-1	TRBV11-2	-	TGTGCCAGCAGCCCCCAGACAGGTCAGAACTCTGAAGCTTTCTTT	CASSPQTGQNSEAFF
TRBD1	TRBJ2-7	TRBV5-4	-	TGTGCCAGCAGCCCTTACAGGGGGCCAACCTACGAGCAGTACTTC	CASSPYRGPTYEQYF
TRBD1	TRBJ2-3	TRBV19	-	TGTGCCAGCCGGGACAGGGGGACAGATACGCAGTATTTT	CASRDRGTDTQYF
-	TRBJ2-6	TRBV5-1	-	TGCGCCAGCAGCTGGACACCCGCGGCAGGGGCCAACGTCCTGACTTTC	CASSWTPAAGANVLTF
TRBD2	TRBJ2-1	TRBV5-1	-	TGCGCCAGCAGCGATACGTCCAAGCGGGGGGGCGGTAATGAGCAGTTCTTC	CASSDTSKRGGGNEQFF
TRBD1	TRBJ2-3	TRBV15	-	TGTGCCACCAGCAGAAAGACAGGGGGTTTCACAGATACGCAGTATTTT	CATSRKTGGFTDTQYF
TRBD1	TRBJ1-1	TRBV7-3	-	TGTGCCAGCAGCGGGGAAGGGGGCATGGAGAAAGCTTTCTTT	CASSGEGGMEKAFF
TRBD1	TRBJ2-2	TRBV28	-	TGTGCCAGCAGTTTCTGGCCGGCTTCAGACAGGGATGGAACCGGGGAGCTGTTTTTT	CASSFWPASDRDGTGELFF
TRBD1	TRBJ2-7	TRBV10-1	-	TGCGCCAGCAGCGCCGGCGGCTTCGGGACAGGAATAGGTTACGAGCAGTACTTC	CASSAGGFGTGIGYEQYF
-	TRBJ1-3	TRBV6-5	-	TGTGCCAGCAGCGTTCTCTCTGGAAACACCATATATTTT	CASSVLSGNTIYF
-	TRBJ2-3	TRBV10-3	-	TGTGCCATCAGTGCTAGCACAGATACGCAGTATTTT	CAISASTDTQYF
-	TRBJ1-2	TRBV19	-	TGTGCCAGTACCTTCGACAAACAGGGCTACACCTTC	CASTFDKQGYTF
TRBD1	TRBJ1-4	TRBV11-2	-	TGTGCCAGCAGCCGGACGACAGGGGGGGATCCAACTAATGAAAAACTGTTTTTT	CASSRTTGGDPTNEKLFF
-	TRBJ1-5	TRBV5-6	-	TGTGCCAGCAGCTTGCGACAGGATCAGCCCCAGCATTTT	CASSLRQDQPQHF
-	TRBJ2-3	TRBV9	-	TGTGCCAGCAGCGTGGGACTGTCTAATTTAGGGTCAGATACGCAGTATTTT	CASSVGLSNLGSDTQYF
TRBD1	TRBJ1-2	TRBV18	-	TGTGCCAGCCCTAAGGGACAGGGGGCAAATGGCTACACCTTC	CASPKGQGANGYTF
TRBD2	TRBJ2-1	TRBV19	-	TGTGCCAGTAGCCGCGGGGGGGCCGGGGACAATGAGCAGTTCTTC	CASSRGGAGDNEQFF
TRBD2	TRBJ2-3	TRBV7-9	-	TGTGCCAGCACCAACGGACTAGCGGGGAGGACAGATACGCAGTATTTT	CASTNGLAGRTDTQYF
-	TRBJ1-1	TRBV19	-	TGTGCCAGTAGTATTAGGGGGGGAGGAGTCGCTGAAGCTTTCTTT	CASSIRGGGVAEAFF
TRBD1	TRBJ2-2	TRBV5-8	-	TGTGCCAGCAGTCAGACCACCGGGACAGGGTTTAGCACCGGGGAGCTGTTTTTT	CASSQTTGTGFSTGELFF
TRBD1	TRBJ1-1	TRBV25-1	-	TGTGCCAGCAGACTCACAGGGGGCCTAGGGTACGGTGAAGCTTTCTTT	CASRLTGGLGYGEAFF
TRBD1	TRBJ1-6	TRBV9	-	TGTGCCAGCAGCCAGGGGACAGAATCACCCCTCCACTTT	CASSQGTESPLHF
TRBD1	TRBJ2-7	TRBV6-2/TRBV6-3	-	TGTGCCAGCAGTTACTCCGGACAGGGGGCATACTACGAGCAGTACTTC	CASSYSGQGAYYEQYF
TRBD1	TRBJ2-5	TRBV5-1	-	TGCGCCAGCAGCCTCTCCCGGGACAGGGGGGTGGAGACCCAGTACTTC	CASSLSRDRGVETQYF
-	TRBJ1-3	TRBV7-9	-	TGTGCCAGCAGCCCACAAGCGCCGGGGGGCGGAAACACCATATATTTT	CASSPQAPGGGNTIYF